Sequencing of this T cell receptor beta chain was carried out in a study of OX40 agonist ivuxolimab in advanced cancers. For the study at large: Melanoma, hepatocellular carcinoma, head and neck or renal cell cancer occurred in dose-escalation patients.

Blood got drawn at baseline, again on cycle 4 day 1, and then on cycle 7 day 1. Using immunoSEQ multiplex PCR, the repertoire was profiled, and TCRdb retains in-frame clones only, with some absent. This table holds around 24,000 clones, over 80% found once. CDR1 is SGHTA, CDR2 FQGNSA, per germline. CDR3 size: 13 residues. The V and J ends lost 0 bases and 8 bases respectively, with 8 bases between them. Sequences were derived from CD4+ or CD8+ T cells sorted from blood, sampled in a trial of the OX40 agonist ivuxolimab. This chain links TRBV7-2 with TRBJ2-1; D gene uncertain. The receptor was derived from an adult with an advanced solid tumor such as melanoma, head and neck, liver or kidney cancer. CDR3 sequence (DNA): TGTGCCAGCAGCTTAGCGCACGGGCATGAGCAGTTCTTC. It is translated as CASSLAHGHEQFF. The full variable domain, its missing parts supplied by reference TRBV7-2 and TRBJ2-1, is GAGVSQSPSNKVTEKGKDVELRCDPISGHTALYWYRQSLGQGLEFLIYFQGNSAPDKSGLPSDRFSAERTGGSVSTLTIQRTQQEDSAVYLCASSLAHGHEQFFGPGTRLTVL.